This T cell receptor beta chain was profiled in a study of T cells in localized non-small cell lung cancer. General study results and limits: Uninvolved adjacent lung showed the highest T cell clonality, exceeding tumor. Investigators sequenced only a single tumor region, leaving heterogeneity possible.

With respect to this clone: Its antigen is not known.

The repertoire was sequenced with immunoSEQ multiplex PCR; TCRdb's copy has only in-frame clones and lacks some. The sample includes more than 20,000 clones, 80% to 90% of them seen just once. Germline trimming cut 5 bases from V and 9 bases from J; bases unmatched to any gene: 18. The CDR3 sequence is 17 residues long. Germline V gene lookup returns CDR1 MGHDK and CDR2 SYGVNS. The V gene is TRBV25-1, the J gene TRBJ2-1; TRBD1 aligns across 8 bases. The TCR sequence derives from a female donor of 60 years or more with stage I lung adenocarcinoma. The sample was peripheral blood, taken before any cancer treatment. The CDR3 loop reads CASSNPSPGQVTGEQFF. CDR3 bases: TGTGCCAGCAGTAATCCGAGTCCGGGACAGGTGACTGGTGAGCAGTTCTTC.